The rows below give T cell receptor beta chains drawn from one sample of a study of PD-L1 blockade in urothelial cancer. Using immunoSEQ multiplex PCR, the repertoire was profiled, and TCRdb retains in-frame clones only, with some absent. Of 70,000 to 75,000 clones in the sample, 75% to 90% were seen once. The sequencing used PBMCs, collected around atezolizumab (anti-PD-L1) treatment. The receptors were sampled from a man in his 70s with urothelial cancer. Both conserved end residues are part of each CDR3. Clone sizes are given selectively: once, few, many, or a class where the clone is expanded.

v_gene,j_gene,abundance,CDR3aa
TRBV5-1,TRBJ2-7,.,CASSSSTGSSYEQYF
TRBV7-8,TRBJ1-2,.,CASSLDGGEGSGYTF
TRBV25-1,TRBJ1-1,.,CASSESGTFPTEAFF
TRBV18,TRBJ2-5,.,CASSPRAGVKETQYF
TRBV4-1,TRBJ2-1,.,CASSQGLAGKGEQFF
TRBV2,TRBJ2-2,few,CASRYHTGELFF
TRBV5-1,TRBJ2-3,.,CASSPGTSATDTQYF
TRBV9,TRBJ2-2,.,CASSVLSGTGGNTGELFF
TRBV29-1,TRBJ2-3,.,CSVEDPPRGGSYTDTQYF
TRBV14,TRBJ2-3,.,CASSHRLGVGTDTQYF
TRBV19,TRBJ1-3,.,CASRPGQGSGNTIYF
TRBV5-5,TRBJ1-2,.,CASSLLTGLNNYGYTF
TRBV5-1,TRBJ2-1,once,CASSPQGFADNEQFF
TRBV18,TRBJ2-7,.,CASSPISGNSYEQYF
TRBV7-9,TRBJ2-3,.,CASSLGGTSGSLLTDTQYF
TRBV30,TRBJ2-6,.,CAWSNSGTAAWGANVLTF
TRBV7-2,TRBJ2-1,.,CASSSGLAGTQFF
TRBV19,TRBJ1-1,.,CASSIGTGMNTEAFF
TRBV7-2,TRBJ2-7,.,CASSSSTIQGETYEQYF
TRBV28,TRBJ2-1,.,CASSLYPGQGVGEQFF
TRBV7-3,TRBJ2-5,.,CASSLKGDRAIETQYF
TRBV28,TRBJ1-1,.,CASSLPQDWRTEAFF
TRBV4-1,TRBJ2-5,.,CASSPGVIRETQYF
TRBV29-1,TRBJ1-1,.,CSVEDGRSTEAFF
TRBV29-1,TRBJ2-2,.,CSVEKRERNTGELFF
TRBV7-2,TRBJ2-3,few,CASRPPSPRDTQYF
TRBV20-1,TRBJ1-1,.,CSAAEHPGAFF
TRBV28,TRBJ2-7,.,CASSLITDRYEQYF
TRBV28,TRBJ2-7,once,CASISSGRYEQYF
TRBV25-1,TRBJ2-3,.,CASSSGGQGRADTQYF
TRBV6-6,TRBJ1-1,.,CASSLQGATEAFF
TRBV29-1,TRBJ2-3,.,CSVVPGGTGTDTQYF
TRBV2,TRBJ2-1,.,CASSEVASGVSSYNEQFF
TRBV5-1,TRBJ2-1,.,CASSTNRQGPYNEQFF
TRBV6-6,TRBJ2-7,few,CASSYDGDAQYF
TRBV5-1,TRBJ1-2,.,CASSPGTGGNYGYTF
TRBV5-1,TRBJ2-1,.,CASSSEVDDEQFF
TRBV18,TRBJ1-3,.,CASSPQGDTIYF
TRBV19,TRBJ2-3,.,CASSIDPSGSTDTQYF
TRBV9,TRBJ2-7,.,CASSVGPGPSGDNEQYF
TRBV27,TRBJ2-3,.,CASSLRGGDTDTQYF
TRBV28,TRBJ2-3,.,CASSPNRGSDTQYF
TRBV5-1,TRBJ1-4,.,CASSPQGQVNEKLFF
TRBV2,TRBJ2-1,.,CASTSGRASNEQFF
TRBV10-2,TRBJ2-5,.,CASSTIAGVGTQYF
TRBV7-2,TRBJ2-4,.,CASTKSSGRANIQYF
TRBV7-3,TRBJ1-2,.,CASSSGTGHTF
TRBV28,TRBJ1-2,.,CASSVGTGSNYGYTF
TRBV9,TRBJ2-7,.,CASSVGDRASSYEQYF
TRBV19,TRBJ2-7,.,CASRALGVSSEQYF
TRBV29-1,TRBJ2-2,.,CSVGTANTGELFF
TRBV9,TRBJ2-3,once,CASSVAQGEDTQYF